The text below deals with one T cell receptor (beta chain). Its antigen is unidentified. The record originates from a study of T-cell reconstitution after alpha-beta-depleted transplantation in children. The study, taken as a whole, reports: Reportedly, alpha-beta T cells present about two months post-transplant originated from several hundred expanded clones of graft origin. For some patients, TCRbeta diversity was high at day 60 because of recipient T cells and thymic progenitors that survived.

Library preparation (for TCRbeta) was performed with unique molecular identifiers. TCRdb re-analysed the PCR reads in MiXCR, keeping a single row per CDR3 protein. This repertoire shows approximately 520,000 distinct CDR3 sequences, approximately 10% found once; its top ten account for 12% to 15%. V lost 3 bases to trimming and J lost 3 bases, with 8 bases between them. Per germline, CDR1 SEHNR and CDR2 FQNEAQ (reference sequence). The CDR3 length is 13 residues. The chain is built from TRBV7-9 and TRBJ2-5; no clear D. The TCR comes from a female patient between 2 and 15 years old who had a stem cell transplant for aplastic anemia, so the T cells may come from the graft donor. The sequenced sample was PBMCs, mostly from graft donor cells, obtained 180 days after TCRalphabeta/CD19-depleted stem cell transplant. The CDR3 reads CASSFASKETQYF. DNA for the CDR3: TGTGCCAGCAGCTTCGCTTCCAAAGAGACCCAGTACTTC.